This T cell receptor beta chain was documented in a study of post-analysis software for immune sequencing data. For this clonotype: What it recognizes is unknown. One end of the junction fails to match germline, which may point to a read error.

CDR3 length: 16 amino acids. Germline V gives CDR1 DFQATT, CDR2 SNEGSKA (reference sequence). Findings and caveats of the study: TRBV segments more frequent in patients than in controls numbered about five and included TRBV5-6, TRBV5-1 and TRBV20-1.

Sequencing libraries made from TCR beta cDNA carried unique molecular identifiers. From around 1 to 9.1 million T cells, 400,000 to 650,000 cDNA molecules were obtained. In TCRdb, the PCR reads were re-called with MiXCR into one record per CDR3 protein. Of approximately 360,000 distinct CDR3 sequences in the sample, around 37% were seen once. Sequenced sample: blood. V usage is TRBV20-1 and J usage is TRBJ2-3; tentatively, D is TRBD2 (5 bases). The receptor's source is a girl aged 5-17 years with multiple sclerosis. The CDR3 here is CSATQVGAPSTDTRYF. CDR3 bases: TGCAGTGCTACCCAGGTGGGAGCGCCGAGCACAGATACGCGGTATTTT.